This is a list of T cell receptor beta chains from one sample in a study of cytomegalovirus exposure and HLA in healthy donors. Repertoires were generated with immunoSEQ multiplex PCR, while TCRdb's copy carries only in-frame clones and drops some. The table shows roughly 170,000 clones, with 70% to 90% occurring only once. The material sequenced was PBMCs. These receptors were collected from a woman in her thirties in good health and CMV-seronegative. CDR3s leave out the opening cysteine and the closing phenylalanine or tryptophan. Each record gives: J gene, D gene, V gene, CDR3 protein. A D gene is named only where the DNA matches it firmly.

TRBJ1-1 - TRBV6-5 ASSLLTGNTEAF
TRBJ1-6 - TRBV29-1 SVVTTGYLLH
TRBJ2-5 TRBD1 TRBV5-4 ASSPQTGAETQY
TRBJ2-1 - TRBV2 ASIEYSSYNEQF
TRBJ1-3 TRBD1 TRBV5-5 ASSVGQGWAIY
TRBJ1-3 - TRBV4-1 ASSQDVGSGNTIY
TRBJ2-5 - TRBV28 ASSFGRVRETQY
TRBJ2-1 TRBD2 TRBV15 ATSRTLAGGGDEQF
TRBJ2-1 TRBD2 TRBV5-1 ASSLGTSGDNEQF
TRBJ2-5 TRBD2 TRBV5-6 ASSSYGGGGETQY
TRBJ1-5 - TRBV19 ASRGQGIMLGQPQH
TRBJ1-1 - TRBV30 AWSVLGNRNTEAF
TRBJ1-3 - TRBV6-5 ASSSWGGSGNTIY
TRBJ1-2 - TRBV10-3 AISESQGYGYT
TRBJ1-5 TRBD1 TRBV29-1 SVAGLQGGGNQPQH
TRBJ1-3 TRBD1 TRBV4-1 ASSQDRGQEFSGNTIY
TRBJ1-4 TRBD1 TRBV2 ATNRDSNEKLF
TRBJ1-3 - TRBV7-2 ASSRLVGGSGNTIY
TRBJ2-2 TRBD2 TRBV11-2 ASSLALAGNTGELF
TRBJ2-7 TRBD1 TRBV9 ASSVEGTEIHEQY
TRBJ1-1 TRBD1 TRBV6-6 ASSPQGAMNTEAF
TRBJ2-6 - TRBV5-1 ASSLGTSGANVLT
TRBJ2-3 TRBD1 TRBV25-1 ASSVLGTGADTQY
TRBJ2-7 TRBD2 TRBV18 ASSPPGLAGGKSYEQY
TRBJ2-3 TRBD2 TRBV10-3 AIREERESTDTQY
TRBJ2-2 - TRBV10-3 AIRSAGPYTGELF
TRBJ2-1 - TRBV9 ASSVELGGVVEQF
TRBJ2-7 TRBD2 TRBV11-2 ASSFRRLASGSYEQY
TRBJ2-2 TRBD2 TRBV19 ASSGLAGWTGELF
TRBJ2-7 - TRBV5-4 ASSFGGAGSSYEQY
TRBJ2-2 TRBD1 TRBV19 ASKQGQAPGELF
TRBJ2-1 TRBD2 TRBV9 ASSVPAGGPFNEQF
TRBJ2-3 TRBD2 TRBV6-1 ASSETRLATDTQY
TRBJ2-7 TRBD1 TRBV15 ATRGTGGSYEQY
TRBJ2-6 - TRBV19 ASSFSGANVLT
TRBJ2-1 - TRBV11-2 ASSLSNEQF
TRBJ2-7 TRBD1 TRBV7-9 ASSFSDRGHEQY
TRBJ1-5 TRBD1 TRBV27 ASSSDRGNQPQH
TRBJ1-2 - TRBV29-1 SVEDRGRNYGYT
TRBJ2-2 TRBD2 TRBV30 AWSISRTSGRTGELF